These 17 T cell receptor beta chains originate from one sample sequenced in a study of blood T cell repertoires in COVID-19 (TCRdb year 2020). Receptor amplification or capture employed the immunoSEQ multiplex PCR assay. TCRdb retrieved this table from immuneACCESS and kept in-frame rearrangements only. Not all clones are present; in checked studies, unresolved V genes account for under half, and no reason is known for the remainder. The sample records 200,000 to 300,000 clones, about 82% of which are singletons. 12% of the sample goes to the ten largest clones. Sequences were obtained from peripheral blood. The receptors here all came from a man older than 75 with acute or convalescent COVID-19.

V usage is TRBV19 and J usage is TRBJ2-3, with a tentative D call TRBD2 (5 bases). The CDR3 contains 15 residues. Germline values: CDR1 LNHDA, CDR2 SQIVND (reference sequence). Trimming removed 7 bases from V and 1 base from J, with 15 bases in between. As DNA, the CDR3 is TGTGCCAGTACCCTTAAGGGAGCTGGCACAGATACGCAGTATTTT. The encoded protein is CASTLKGAGTDTQYF.

The CDR3 bases are TGTGCCAGCAGTCCTCTCCCCCGGGGCACCGGGGAGCTGTTTTTT. Residues: CASSPLPRGTGELFF. The chain carries TRBV6-5 and TRBJ2-2, with TRBD2 as a possible D gene (5 bases). Germline V CDR1 and CDR2: MNHEY, SVGAGI. The CDR3 sequence is 15 residues long. Between the trimmed V and J ends, which lost 5 bases and 4 bases, there was a span of 14 bases.

The V call is TRBV7-9, the J call TRBJ1-2, with D unclear. The CDR3 length is 14 residues. CDR1 SEHNR and CDR2 FQNEAQ come from the germline V gene (reference sequence). V lost 1 base and J lost 5, with 11 bases in between. Here the CDR3 DNA reads TGTGCCAGCAGCTTAGATCGGGGTTTATATGGCTACACCTTC. It codes for CASSLDRGLYGYTF.

The rearrangement uses TRBV12-3 or TRBV12-4 and TRBJ2-7; 8 bases fit TRBD2. V trimming: 4 bases; J trimming: 7 bases; junction bases outside the gene matches: 6. This CDR3 comprises 13 residues. The CDR3: CASSSRREGEQYF. In DNA form, the CDR3 reads TGTGCCAGCAGTTCAAGACGGGAGGGAGAGCAGTACTTC.

V is TRBV27 and J is TRBJ1-5; D is perhaps TRBD1 (5 bases). Per the germline V gene, CDR1 is MNHEY and CDR2 is SMNVEV (reference sequence). This CDR3 has 15 residues. V was clipped by 4 bases and J by 4 bases, with 14 bases between them. CDR3 DNA sequence: TGTGCCAGCAGTTCGCTGGCTGGGGCAAATCAGCCCCAGCATTTT. Translating gives CASSSLAGANQPQHF.

This chain joins TRBV28 and TRBJ1-3; D unresolved. Germline CDR1 and CDR2: MDHEN and SYDVKM. Between the trimmed V and J ends, which lost 5 bases and 2 bases, there was a span of 13 bases. There are 15 residues in the CDR3. CDR3 sequence (DNA): TGTGCCAGCAGTCAAGGAGCGGCAGCTGGAAACACCATATATTTT. Encoded protein: CASSQGAAAGNTIYF. The full variable domain, completed using reference TRBV28 and TRBJ1-3, is DVKVTQSSRYLVKRTGEKVFLECVQDMDHENMFWYRQDPGLGLRLIYFSYDVKMKEKGDIPEGYSVSREKKERFSLILESASTNQTSMYLCASSQGAAAGNTIYFGEGSWLTVV.

J is TRBJ1-3 and V is TRBV19, with 7 bases lining up with TRBD1. The V segment lost 4 bases and the J segment 3 bases; nucleotides outside the gene matches: 6. There are 15 residues in the CDR3. Germline V gene data show CDR1 as LNHDA and CDR2 as SQIVND (reference sequence). The CDR3 bases are TGTGCCAGTAGTACTTACAGGGGAAGTGGAAACACCATATATTTT. Amino acids: CASSTYRGSGNTIYF.

The table lists this clone with a few counts. The chain links TRBV5-1 to TRBJ1-1, with 9 positions matching TRBD1. Germline V CDR1 and CDR2: SGHRS, YFSETQ. The CDR3 is made up of 13 amino acids. Germline trimming cut 4 bases from V and 6 bases from J; bases unmatched to any gene: 4. The chain's CDR3 is CASSEGQGPEAFF. CDR3 nucleotides: TGCGCCAGCAGCGAAGGACAGGGGCCTGAAGCTTTCTTT.

This clone was observed a handful of times. In the same sample, other DNA sequences code for this CDR3. The CDR3 nucleotides read TGTGCCAGCTCACCAGGACAGGGGAACACTGAAGCTTTCTTT. Protein: CASSPGQGNTEAFF. The chain employs TRBV18 and TRBJ1-1, with 8 bases lining up with TRBD1. In germline, CDR1 is KGHSH, CDR2 LQKENI. This CDR3 is 14 amino acids long. V lost 2 bases, J lost 1 base, and 0 bases stayed unmatched.

The chain couples TRBV4-1 to TRBJ1-4; 9 positions agree with TRBD1. Losses at the gene ends were 0 bases for V and 3 bases for J; bases not matched to a gene: 11. CDR1 and CDR2 from the germline V gene are MGHRA and YSYEKL. The CDR3 extends over 19 amino acids. CDR3 sequence: CASSQEGDFRQGANEKLFF. CDR3 in DNA: TGCGCCAGCAGCCAAGAGGGAGACTTCAGACAGGGGGCTAATGAAAAACTGTTTTTT.

The V gene is TRBV28, the J gene TRBJ2-1; 11 bases are shared with TRBD1. The CDR3 sequence is 13 residues long. J gave up 12 bases and V 8 bases, and 9 bases lay outside the gene matches. CDR1 is MDHEN and CDR2 is SYDVKM in the germline V gene. The CDR3 DNA reads as TGTGCCAGCGACGGGACAGGGGGGCGCGGGCAGTTCTTC. It specifies CASDGTGGRGQFF.

This clone came up a few times. CDR3: CASSVRRLAGADTQYF. The CDR3 nucleotides read TGTGCCAGCAGTGTGAGGAGACTAGCGGGTGCAGATACGCAGTATTTT. The rearrangement links TRBV2 to TRBJ2-3; 10 bases map to TRBD2. The CDR3 is made up of 16 amino acids. Germline values: CDR1 SNHLY, CDR2 FYNNEI. V trimming: 4 bases; J trimming: 4 bases; junction bases outside the gene matches: 8.

Worth noting for this clone: The same CDR3 can be traced to other DNA sequences in this sample. The rearrangement uses TRBV24-1 and TRBJ1-1; the D is unclear. The germline V gene has CDR1 KGHDR and CDR2 SFDVKD. There are 13 residues in the CDR3. Trimming shortened V by 4 bases and J by 8 bases, and 13 bases separated the two germline ends. The CDR3 sequence: CATSDPRGSEAFF. CDR3 DNA: TGTGCCACCAGTGACCCTCGAGGAAGCGAAGCTTTCTTT.

The chain uses TRBV6-5 and TRBJ2-7; TRBD2 agrees at 7 bases. Germline V gene lookup returns CDR1 MNHEY and CDR2 SVGAGI. The length of the CDR3 is 15 residues. The trim removed 4 bases at V and 5 bases at J, leaving 11 bases unmatched. The DNA for the CDR3 is TGTGCCAGCAGTTTTTCATGGGGGGGGGTGAACGAGCAGTACTTC. This gives the protein CASSFSWGGVNEQYF.

The chain combines TRBV7-8 with TRBJ2-5; D is uncertain. V lost 5 bases and J 5 bases, leaving 9 bases between the germline ends. The CDR3 sequence is 12 residues long. CDR1 is SGHVS, CDR2 FQNEAQ, per germline. In nucleotides, the CDR3 is TGTGCCAGCAGCCCCCAGGCGGAGACCCAGTACTTC. Amino acids: CASSPQAETQYF.

This chain joins TRBV12-3 or TRBV12-4 and TRBJ2-2, with D unclear. Trimming shortened V by 6 bases and J by 6 bases, and 8 bases separated the two germline ends. CDR3 size: 12 residues. The DNA for the CDR3 is TGTGCCAGCAGCTCTTTCCCCGGGGAGCTGTTTTTT. Amino acid sequence: CASSSFPGELFF.

The J gene is TRBJ1-4, the V gene TRBV28; 9 bases map to TRBD1. The junction had 6 bases not matched to a gene; V was cut back by 6 bases and J by 7 bases. The V gene's germline CDR1 is MDHEN and CDR2 SYDVKM. The CDR3 has 14 amino acids. CDR3 in DNA: TGTGCCAGCAGGAAGACAGGGGGTAGTGAAAAACTGTTTTTT. Amino acids: CASRKTGGSEKLFF.